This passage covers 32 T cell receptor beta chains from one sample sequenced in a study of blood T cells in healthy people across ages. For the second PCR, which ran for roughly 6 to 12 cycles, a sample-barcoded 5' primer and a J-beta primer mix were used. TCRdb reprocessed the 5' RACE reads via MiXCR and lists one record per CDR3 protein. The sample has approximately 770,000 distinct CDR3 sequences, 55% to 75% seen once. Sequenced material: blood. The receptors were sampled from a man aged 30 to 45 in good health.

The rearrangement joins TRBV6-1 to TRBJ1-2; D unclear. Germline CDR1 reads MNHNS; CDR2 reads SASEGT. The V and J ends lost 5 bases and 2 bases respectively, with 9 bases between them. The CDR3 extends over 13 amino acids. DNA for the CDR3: TGTGCCAGCAGTTGGGAGGTGAACTATGGCTACACCTTC. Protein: CASSWEVNYGYTF.

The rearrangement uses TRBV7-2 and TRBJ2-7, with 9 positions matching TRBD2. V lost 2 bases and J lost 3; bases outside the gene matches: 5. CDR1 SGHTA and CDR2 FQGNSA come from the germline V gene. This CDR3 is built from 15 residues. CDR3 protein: CASSLFSSGDYEQYF. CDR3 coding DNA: TGTGCCAGCAGCTTATTTTCTAGCGGGGACTACGAGCAGTACTTC.

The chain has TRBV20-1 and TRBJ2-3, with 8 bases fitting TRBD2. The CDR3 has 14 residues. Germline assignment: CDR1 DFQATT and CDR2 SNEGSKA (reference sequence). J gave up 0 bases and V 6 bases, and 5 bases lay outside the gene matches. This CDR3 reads CSATSGTSTDTQYF. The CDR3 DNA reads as TGCAGTGCCACTAGCGGAACTAGCACAGATACGCAGTATTTT.

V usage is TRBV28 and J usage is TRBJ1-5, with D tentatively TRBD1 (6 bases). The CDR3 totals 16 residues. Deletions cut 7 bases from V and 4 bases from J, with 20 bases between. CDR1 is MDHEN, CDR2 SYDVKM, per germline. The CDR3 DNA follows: TGTGCCAGCATTACTTCCGGGACACCTAGAAATCAGCCCCAGCATTTT. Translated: CASITSGTPRNQPQHF.

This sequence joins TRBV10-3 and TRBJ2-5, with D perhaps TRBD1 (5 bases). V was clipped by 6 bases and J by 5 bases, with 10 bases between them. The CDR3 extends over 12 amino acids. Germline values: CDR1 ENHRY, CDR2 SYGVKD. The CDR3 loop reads CAISAQGETQYF. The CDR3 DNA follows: TGTGCCATCAGCGCGCAGGGCGAGACCCAGTACTTC.

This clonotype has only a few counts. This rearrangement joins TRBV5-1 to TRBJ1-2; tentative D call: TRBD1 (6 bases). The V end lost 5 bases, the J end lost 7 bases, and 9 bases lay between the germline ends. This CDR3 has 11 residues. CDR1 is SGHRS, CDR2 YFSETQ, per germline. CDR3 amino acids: CASRSGVGYTF. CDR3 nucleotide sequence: TGCGCCAGCAGGTCAGGGGTTGGCTACACCTTC.

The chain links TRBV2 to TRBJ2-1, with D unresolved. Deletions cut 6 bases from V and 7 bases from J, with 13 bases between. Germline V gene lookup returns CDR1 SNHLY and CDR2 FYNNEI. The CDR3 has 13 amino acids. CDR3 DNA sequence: TGTGCCAGCAGCAGAAGGGTGGGGAATGAGCAGTTCTTC. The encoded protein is CASSRRVGNEQFF.

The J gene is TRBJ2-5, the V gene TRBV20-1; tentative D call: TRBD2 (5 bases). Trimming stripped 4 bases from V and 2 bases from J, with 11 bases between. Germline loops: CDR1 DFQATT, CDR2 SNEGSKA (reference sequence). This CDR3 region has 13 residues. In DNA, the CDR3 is TGCAGTGCTATAGGACTGGGACAAGAGACCCAGTACTTC. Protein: CSAIGLGQETQYF.

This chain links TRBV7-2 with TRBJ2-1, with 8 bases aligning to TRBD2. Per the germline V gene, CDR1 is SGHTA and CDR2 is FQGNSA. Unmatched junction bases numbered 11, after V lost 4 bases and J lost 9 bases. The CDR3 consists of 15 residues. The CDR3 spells CASSSPGLALGEQFF. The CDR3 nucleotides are TGTGCCAGCAGCTCGCCCGGACTAGCTCTAGGTGAGCAGTTCTTC.

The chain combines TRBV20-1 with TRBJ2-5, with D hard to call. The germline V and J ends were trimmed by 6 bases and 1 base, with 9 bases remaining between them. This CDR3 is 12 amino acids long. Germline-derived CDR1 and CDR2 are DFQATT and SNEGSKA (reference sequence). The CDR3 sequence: CSAQLLQETQYF. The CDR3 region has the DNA TGCAGTGCCCAGTTACTCCAAGAGACCCAGTACTTC.

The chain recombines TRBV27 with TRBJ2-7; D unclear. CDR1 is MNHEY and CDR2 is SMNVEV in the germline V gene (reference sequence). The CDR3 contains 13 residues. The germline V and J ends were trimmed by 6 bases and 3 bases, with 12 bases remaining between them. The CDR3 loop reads CASSPAVVYEQYF. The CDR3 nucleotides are TGTGCCAGCAGCCCCGCTGTTGTCTACGAGCAGTACTTC.

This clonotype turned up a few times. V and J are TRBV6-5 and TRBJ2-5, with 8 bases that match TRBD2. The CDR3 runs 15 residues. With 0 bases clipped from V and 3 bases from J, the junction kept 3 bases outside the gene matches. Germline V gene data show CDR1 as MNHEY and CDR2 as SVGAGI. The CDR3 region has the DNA TGTGCCAGCAGTTACTCGACGGGGGGGAAAGAGACCCAGTACTTC. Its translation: CASSYSTGGKETQYF.

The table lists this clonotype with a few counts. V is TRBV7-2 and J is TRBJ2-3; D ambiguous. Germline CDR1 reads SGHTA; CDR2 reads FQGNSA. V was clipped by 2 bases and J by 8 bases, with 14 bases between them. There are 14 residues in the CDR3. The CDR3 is CASSLPRSPGTQYF. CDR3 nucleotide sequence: TGTGCCAGCAGCTTACCCCGGTCCCCTGGTACGCAGTATTTT.

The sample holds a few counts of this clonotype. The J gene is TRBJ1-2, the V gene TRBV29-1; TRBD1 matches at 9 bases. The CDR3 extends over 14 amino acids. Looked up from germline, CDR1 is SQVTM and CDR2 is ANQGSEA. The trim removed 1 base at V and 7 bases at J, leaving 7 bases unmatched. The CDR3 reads CSVEGVQGASGYTF. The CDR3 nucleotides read TGCAGCGTTGAAGGAGTACAGGGGGCGTCTGGCTACACCTTC.

As DNA, the CDR3 is TGCGCCAGCAGCCAAGATCGCACGGGAGGAGGCGAGCAGTACTTC. It is translated as CASSQDRTGGGEQYF. The genes are TRBV4-3 and TRBJ2-7, with TRBD2 matching over 7 bases. The V gene's germline CDR1 is LGHNA and CDR2 YSLEER. The CDR3 runs to 15 residues. V was clipped by 0 bases and J by 6 bases; unmatched bases: 8.

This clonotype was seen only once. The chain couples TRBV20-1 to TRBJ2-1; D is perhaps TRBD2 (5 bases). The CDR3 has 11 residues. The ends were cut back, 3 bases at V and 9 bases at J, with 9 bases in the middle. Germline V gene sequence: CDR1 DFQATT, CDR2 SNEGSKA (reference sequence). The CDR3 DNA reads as TGCAGTGCTAGTGAGCGGATTGAGCAGTTCTTC. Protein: CSASERIEQFF.

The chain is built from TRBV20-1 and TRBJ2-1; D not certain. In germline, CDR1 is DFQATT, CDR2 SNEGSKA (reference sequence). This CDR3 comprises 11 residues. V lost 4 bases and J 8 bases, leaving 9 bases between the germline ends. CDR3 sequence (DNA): TGCAGTGCTACTCGTCTGGATGAGCAGTTCTTC. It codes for CSATRLDEQFF.

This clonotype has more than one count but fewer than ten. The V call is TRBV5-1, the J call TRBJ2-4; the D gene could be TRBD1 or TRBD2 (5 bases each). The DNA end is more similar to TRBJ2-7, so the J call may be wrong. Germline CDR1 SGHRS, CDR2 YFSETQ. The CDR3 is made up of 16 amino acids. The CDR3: CASSLAGLGTIVEQYF. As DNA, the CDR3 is TGCGCCAGCAGCTTGGCAGGTTTGGGGACGATCGTCGAGCAGTACTTC.

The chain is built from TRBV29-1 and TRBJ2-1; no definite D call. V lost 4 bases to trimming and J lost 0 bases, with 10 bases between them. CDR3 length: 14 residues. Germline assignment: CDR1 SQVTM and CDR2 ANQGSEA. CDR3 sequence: CSVGMASSYNEQFF. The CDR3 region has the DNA TGCAGCGTTGGAATGGCGTCCTCCTACAATGAGCAGTTCTTC.

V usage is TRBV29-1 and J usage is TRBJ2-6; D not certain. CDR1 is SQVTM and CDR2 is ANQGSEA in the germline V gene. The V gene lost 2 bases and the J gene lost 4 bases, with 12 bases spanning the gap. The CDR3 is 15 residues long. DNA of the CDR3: TGCAGCGTTGAAACCCCTGGGCAGGGGGCCAACGTCCTGACTTTC. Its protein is CSVETPGQGANVLTF.

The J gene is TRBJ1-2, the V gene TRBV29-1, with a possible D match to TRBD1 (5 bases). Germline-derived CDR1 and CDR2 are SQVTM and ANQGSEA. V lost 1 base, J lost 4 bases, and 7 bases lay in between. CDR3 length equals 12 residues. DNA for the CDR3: TGCAGCGTTGAAGGACAGTCCTATGGCTACACCTTC. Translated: CSVEGQSYGYTF.

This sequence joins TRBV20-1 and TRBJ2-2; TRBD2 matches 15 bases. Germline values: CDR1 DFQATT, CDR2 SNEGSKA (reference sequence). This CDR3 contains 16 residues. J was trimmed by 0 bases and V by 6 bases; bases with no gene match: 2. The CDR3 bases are TGCAGTGCAGGGACTAGCGGGAGGACGAACACCGGGGAGCTGTTTTTT. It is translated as CSAGTSGRTNTGELFF.

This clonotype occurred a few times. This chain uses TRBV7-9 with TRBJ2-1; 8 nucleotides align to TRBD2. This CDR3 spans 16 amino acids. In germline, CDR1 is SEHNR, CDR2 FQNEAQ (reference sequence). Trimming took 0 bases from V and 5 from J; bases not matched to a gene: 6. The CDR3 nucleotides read TGTGCCAGCAGCTTAGCGGGCGGGGGGATCCACAATGAGCAGTTCTTC. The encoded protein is CASSLAGGGIHNEQFF.

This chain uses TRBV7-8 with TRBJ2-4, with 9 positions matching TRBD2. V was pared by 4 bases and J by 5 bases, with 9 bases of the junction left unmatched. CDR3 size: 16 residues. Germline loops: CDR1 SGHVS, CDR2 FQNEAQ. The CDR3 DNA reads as TGTGCCAGCAGCTCTCCATTAGCGGGGGCACAAAACATTCAGTACTTC. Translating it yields CASSSPLAGAQNIQYF.

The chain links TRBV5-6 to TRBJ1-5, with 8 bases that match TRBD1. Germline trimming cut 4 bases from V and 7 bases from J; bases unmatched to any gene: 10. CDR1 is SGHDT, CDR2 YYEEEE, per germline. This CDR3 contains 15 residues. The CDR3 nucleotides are TGTGCCAGCAGCCCAAGCCGGGACAGGTACCAGCCCCAGCATTTT. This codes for CASSPSRDRYQPQHF.

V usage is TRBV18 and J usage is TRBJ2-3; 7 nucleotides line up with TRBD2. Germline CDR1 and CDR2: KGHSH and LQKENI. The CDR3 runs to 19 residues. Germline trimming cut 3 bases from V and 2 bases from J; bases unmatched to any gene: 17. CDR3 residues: CASSPLKRGTAGDTDTQYF. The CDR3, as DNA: TGTGCCAGCTCACCGCTTAAACGGGGGACGGCGGGAGACACAGATACGCAGTATTTT.

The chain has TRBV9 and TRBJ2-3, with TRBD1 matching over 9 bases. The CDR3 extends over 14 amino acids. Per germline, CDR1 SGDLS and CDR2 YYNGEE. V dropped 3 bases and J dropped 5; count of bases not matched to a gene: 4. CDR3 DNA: TGTGCCAGCAGCGAGGGACAGGGTGTAGATACGCAGTATTTT. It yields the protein CASSEGQGVDTQYF.

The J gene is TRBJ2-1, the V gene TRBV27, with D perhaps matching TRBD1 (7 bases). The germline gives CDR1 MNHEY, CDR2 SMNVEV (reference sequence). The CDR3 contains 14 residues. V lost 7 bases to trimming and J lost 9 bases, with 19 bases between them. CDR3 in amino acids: CASNRGGIGGEQFF. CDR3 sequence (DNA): TGTGCCAGCAACAGGGGCGGGATTGGGGGTGAGCAGTTCTTC.

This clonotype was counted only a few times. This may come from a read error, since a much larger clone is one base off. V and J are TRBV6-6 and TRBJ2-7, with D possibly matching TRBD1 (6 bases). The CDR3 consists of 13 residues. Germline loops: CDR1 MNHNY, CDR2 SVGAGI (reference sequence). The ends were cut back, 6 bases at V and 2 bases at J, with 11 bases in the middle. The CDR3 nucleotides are TGTGCCAGCAGCCGGGACATAGCCTACGAGCAGTACTTC. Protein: CASSRDIAYEQYF.

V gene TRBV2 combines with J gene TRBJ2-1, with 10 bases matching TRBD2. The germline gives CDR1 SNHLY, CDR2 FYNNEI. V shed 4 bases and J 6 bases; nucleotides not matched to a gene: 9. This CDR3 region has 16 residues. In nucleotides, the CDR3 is TGTGCCAGCAGTGCGGGCCCAAGCGGGGGGGCCAATGAGCAGTTCTTC. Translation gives CASSAGPSGGANEQFF. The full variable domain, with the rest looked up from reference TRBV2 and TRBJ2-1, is EPEVTQTPSHQVTQMGQEVILRCVPISNHLYFYWYRQILGQKVEFLVSFYNNEISEKSEIFDDQFSVERPDGSNFTLKIRSTKLEDSAMYFCASSAGPSGGANEQFFGPGTRLTVL.

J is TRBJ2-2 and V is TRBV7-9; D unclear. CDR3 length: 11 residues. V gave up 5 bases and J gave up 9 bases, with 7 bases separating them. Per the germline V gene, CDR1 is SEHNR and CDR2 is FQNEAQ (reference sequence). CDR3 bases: TGTGCCAGCAGCCCCGGTCGGGAGCTGTTTTTT. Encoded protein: CASSPGRELFF.

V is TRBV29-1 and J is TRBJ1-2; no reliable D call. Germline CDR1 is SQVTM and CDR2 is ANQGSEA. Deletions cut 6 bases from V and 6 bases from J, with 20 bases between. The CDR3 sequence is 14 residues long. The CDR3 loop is CSVASAETGDGYTF. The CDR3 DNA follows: TGCAGCGTCGCCTCGGCGGAGACCGGGGATGGCTACACCTTC.